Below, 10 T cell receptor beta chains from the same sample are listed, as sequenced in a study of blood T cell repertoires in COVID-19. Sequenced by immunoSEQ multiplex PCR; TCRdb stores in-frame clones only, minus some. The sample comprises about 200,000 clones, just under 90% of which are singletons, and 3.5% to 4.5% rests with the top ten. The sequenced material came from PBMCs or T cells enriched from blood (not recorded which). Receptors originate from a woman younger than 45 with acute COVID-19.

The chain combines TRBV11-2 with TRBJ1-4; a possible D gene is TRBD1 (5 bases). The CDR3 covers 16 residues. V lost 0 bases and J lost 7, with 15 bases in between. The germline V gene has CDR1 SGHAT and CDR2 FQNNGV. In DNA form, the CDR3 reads TGTGCCAGCAGCTTAGACTCGGCCGGAGGGACTGAAAAACTGTTTTTT. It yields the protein CASSLDSAGGTEKLFF. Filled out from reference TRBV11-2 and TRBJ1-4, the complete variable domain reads EAGVAQSPRYKIIEKRQSVAFWCNPISGHATLYWYQQILGQGPKLLIQFQNNGVVDDSQLPKDRFSAERLKGVDSTLKIQPAKLEDSAVYLCASSLDSAGGTEKLFFGSGTQLSVL.

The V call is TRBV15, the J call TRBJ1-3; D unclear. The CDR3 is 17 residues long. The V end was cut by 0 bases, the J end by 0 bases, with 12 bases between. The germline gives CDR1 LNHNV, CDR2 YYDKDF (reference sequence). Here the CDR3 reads CATSRDPTRSSGNTIYF. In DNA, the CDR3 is TGTGCCACCAGCAGAGATCCTACGAGGAGCTCTGGAAACACCATATATTTT.

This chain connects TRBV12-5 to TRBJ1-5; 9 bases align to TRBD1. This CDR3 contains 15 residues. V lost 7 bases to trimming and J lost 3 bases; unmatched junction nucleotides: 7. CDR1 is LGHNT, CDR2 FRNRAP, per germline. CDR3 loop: CASAPDRGFNQPQHF. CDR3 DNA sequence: TGTGCTAGTGCCCCAGACAGGGGGTTCAATCAGCCCCAGCATTTT. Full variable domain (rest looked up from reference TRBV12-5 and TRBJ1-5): DARVTQTPRHKVTEMGQEVTMRCQPILGHNTVFWYRQTMMQGLELLAYFRNRAPLDDSGMPKDRFSAEMPDATLATLKIQPSEPRDSAVYFCASAPDRGFNQPQHFGDGTRLSIL.

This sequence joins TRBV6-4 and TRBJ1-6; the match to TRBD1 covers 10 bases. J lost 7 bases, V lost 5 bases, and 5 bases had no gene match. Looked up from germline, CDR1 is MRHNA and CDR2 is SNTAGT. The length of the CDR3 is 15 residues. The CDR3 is CASSRDRGMNSPLHF. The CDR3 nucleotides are TGTGCCAGCAGTAGGGACAGGGGAATGAATTCACCCCTCCACTTT.

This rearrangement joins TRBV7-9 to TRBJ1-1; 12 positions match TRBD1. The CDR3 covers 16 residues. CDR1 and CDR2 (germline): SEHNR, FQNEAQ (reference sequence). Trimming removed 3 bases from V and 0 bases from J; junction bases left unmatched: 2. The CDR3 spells CASSLGTGGLNTEAFF. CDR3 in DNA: TGTGCCAGCAGCTTGGGGACAGGGGGCCTGAACACTGAAGCTTTCTTT.

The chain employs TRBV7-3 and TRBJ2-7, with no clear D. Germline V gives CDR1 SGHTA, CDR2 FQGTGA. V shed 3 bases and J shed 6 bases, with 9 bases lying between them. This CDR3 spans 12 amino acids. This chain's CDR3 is CASSLPGGEQYF. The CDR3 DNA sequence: TGTGCCAGCAGCTTGCCCGGCGGCGAGCAGTACTTC.

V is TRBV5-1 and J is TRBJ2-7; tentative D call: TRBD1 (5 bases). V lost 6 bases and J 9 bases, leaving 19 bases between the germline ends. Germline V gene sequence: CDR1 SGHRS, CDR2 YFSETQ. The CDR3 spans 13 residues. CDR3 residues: CASTKEQDRVQYF. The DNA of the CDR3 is TGCGCCAGCACAAAAGAACAGGACCGTGTGCAGTACTTC.

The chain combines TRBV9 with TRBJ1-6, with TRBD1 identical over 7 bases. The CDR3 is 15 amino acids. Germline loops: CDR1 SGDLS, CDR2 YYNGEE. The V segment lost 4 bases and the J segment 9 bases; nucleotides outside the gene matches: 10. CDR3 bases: TGTGCCAGCAGCCGCGACAATCGACAGGGTTCACCCCTCCACTTT. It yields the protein CASSRDNRQGSPLHF.

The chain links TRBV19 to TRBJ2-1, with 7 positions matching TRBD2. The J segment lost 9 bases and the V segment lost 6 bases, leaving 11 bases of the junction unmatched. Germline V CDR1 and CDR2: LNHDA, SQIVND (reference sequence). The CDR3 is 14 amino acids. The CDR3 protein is CASSRRDYPPEQFF. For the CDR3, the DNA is TGTGCCAGTAGCCGCCGGGACTATCCTCCTGAGCAGTTCTTC.

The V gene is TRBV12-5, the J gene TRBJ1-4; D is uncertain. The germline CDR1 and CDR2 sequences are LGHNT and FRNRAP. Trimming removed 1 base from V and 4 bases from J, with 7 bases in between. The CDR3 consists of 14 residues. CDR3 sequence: CASGLGGYNEKLFF. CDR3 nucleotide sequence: TGTGCTAGTGGTTTGGGCGGATATAATGAAAAACTGTTTTTT.